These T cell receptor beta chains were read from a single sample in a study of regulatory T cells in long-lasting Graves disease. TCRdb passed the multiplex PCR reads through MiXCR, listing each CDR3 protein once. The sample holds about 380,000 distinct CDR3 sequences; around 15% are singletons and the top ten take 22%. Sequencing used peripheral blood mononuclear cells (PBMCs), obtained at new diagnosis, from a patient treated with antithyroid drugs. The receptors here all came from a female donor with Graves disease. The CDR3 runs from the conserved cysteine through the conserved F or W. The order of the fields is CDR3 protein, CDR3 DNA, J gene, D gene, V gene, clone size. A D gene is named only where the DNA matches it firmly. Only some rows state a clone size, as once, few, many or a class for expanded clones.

cdr3_aa: CASSQALPGTENEKLFF; cdr3_nt: TGCGCCAGCAGCCAAGCTTTACCCGGGACAGAGAATGAAAAACTGTTTTTT; j_call: TRBJ1-4; d_call: TRBD1; v_call: TRBV4-1; clone_size: NA
cdr3_aa: CASSIGATGRGETQYF; cdr3_nt: TGTGCCAGTAGTATAGGTGCTACAGGGAGAGGGGAGACCCAGTACTTC; j_call: TRBJ2-5; d_call: NA; v_call: TRBV19; clone_size: many
cdr3_aa: CASSLGGPVPGELFF; cdr3_nt: TGTGCCAGCAGCTTAGGAGGGCCAGTTCCCGGGGAGCTGTTTTTT; j_call: TRBJ2-2; d_call: NA; v_call: TRBV7-2; clone_size: NA
cdr3_aa: CASSTHTGELFF; cdr3_nt: TGTGCCAGCAGCACTCACACCGGGGAGCTGTTTTTT; j_call: TRBJ2-2; d_call: NA; v_call: TRBV7-2; clone_size: many
cdr3_aa: CASSLPGTSDNEQFF; cdr3_nt: TGTGCCAGCAGCTTACCCGGGACTTCCGACAATGAGCAGTTCTTC; j_call: TRBJ2-1; d_call: NA; v_call: TRBV11-2; clone_size: many
cdr3_aa: CASSYTGGTDNSPLHF; cdr3_nt: TGTGCCAGCAGTTACACTGGAGGGACTGATAATTCACCCCTCCACTTT; j_call: TRBJ1-6; d_call: NA; v_call: TRBV6-5; clone_size: many
cdr3_aa: CSARRTAAGNTIYF; cdr3_nt: TGCAGTGCCAGAAGGACCGCCGCTGGAAACACCATATATTTT; j_call: TRBJ1-3; d_call: NA; v_call: TRBV20-1; clone_size: many
cdr3_aa: CASSLFSTGGNEQFF; cdr3_nt: TGTGCCAGCAGCTTATTTTCGACAGGGGGCAATGAGCAGTTCTTC; j_call: TRBJ2-1; d_call: TRBD1; v_call: TRBV7-9; clone_size: many
cdr3_aa: CASSSSDRGVDEQYF; cdr3_nt: TGCGCCAGCAGCTCGTCGGACAGGGGAGTAGACGAGCAGTACTTC; j_call: TRBJ2-7; d_call: TRBD1; v_call: TRBV5-1; clone_size: many
cdr3_aa: CASTTRDSLDQPQHF; cdr3_nt: TGTGCCAGTACGACCCGGGACAGTCTAGATCAGCCCCAGCATTTT; j_call: TRBJ1-5; d_call: TRBD1; v_call: TRBV19; clone_size: NA
cdr3_aa: CASRGTRVSMEGYTF; cdr3_nt: TGTGCCAGCAGGGGGACGCGCGTTTCTATGGAGGGCTACACCTTC; j_call: TRBJ1-2; d_call: NA; v_call: TRBV6-1; clone_size: many
cdr3_aa: CASSARTKPNTGELFF; cdr3_nt: TGTGCCAGCAGCGCCCGGACTAAGCCTAACACCGGGGAGCTGTTTTTT; j_call: TRBJ2-2; d_call: NA; v_call: TRBV7-3; clone_size: many
cdr3_aa: CASSQGSRGRYGYTF; cdr3_nt: TGCGCCAGCAGCCAAGGGTCCCGGGGGAGATATGGCTACACCTTC; j_call: TRBJ1-2; d_call: NA; v_call: TRBV4-1; clone_size: few
cdr3_aa: CASSWGWGTVYNEQFF; cdr3_nt: TGTGCCAGCAGCTGGGGGTGGGGGACAGTTTACAATGAGCAGTTCTTC; j_call: TRBJ2-1; d_call: TRBD1; v_call: TRBV7-2; clone_size: NA
cdr3_aa: CASSLERRVGGQETQYF; cdr3_nt: TGTGCCAGCAGCTTAGAAAGGCGCGTGGGGGGCCAAGAGACCCAGTACTTC; j_call: TRBJ2-5; d_call: NA; v_call: TRBV7-6; clone_size: many